This T cell receptor (beta chain) was captured in a study of T cells after yellow fever vaccination. Study-wide points: The CD4 compartment and the CD8 compartment contained a small share of clonotypes in common.

V lost 4 bases to trimming and J lost 6 bases, with 12 bases between them. Per germline, CDR1 SEHNR and CDR2 FQNEAQ (reference sequence). This CDR3 contains 13 residues. The 5'RACE template-switching step produced TCR cDNA and added a universal primer site and UMIs. TCRdb reanalysed the 5' RACE reads using MiXCR and keeps one entry per CDR3 protein. The data show 320,000 or so distinct CDR3 sequences, with around 8.1% seen just once and under 20% held by the top ten. This clonotype was seen more than once but under ten times. No antigen is known for it. The source of this sequence is a man between 18 and 35 years old who received the YFV17D yellow fever vaccine. The sequenced sample was PBMCs, obtained more than 40 days after the first yellow fever vaccination. This sequence joins TRBV7-9 and TRBJ1-1; maybe TRBD1 (6 bases). CDR3 sequence (DNA): TGTGCCAGCAGCTGGGGGGCAGGGCCTGAAGCTTTCTTT. It encodes CASSWGAGPEAFF.